This TCR beta chain was captured by sequencing in a study of Graves' ophthalmopathy and Graves' hyperthyroidism. CDR3 regions of TCR beta were amplified from RNA transcripts. First-round RT-PCR employed HTBI primers, with a second-round multiplex PCR after it. One entry per CDR3 protein, called by TCRdb with MiXCR from the multiplex PCR reads. The sample consists of 600,000 to 700,000 distinct CDR3 sequences, 35% to 45% of them appearing once. Per germline, CDR1 LGHNT and CDR2 FRNRAP. With 6 bases clipped from V and 3 bases from J, the junction kept 7 bases outside the gene matches. The CDR3 totals 16 residues.

The chain links TRBV12-5 to TRBJ2-2; 10 bases agree with TRBD2. This TCR was sampled from an adult man with Graves' ophthalmopathy. The sequencing input was peripheral blood. CDR3 sequence: CASGFWTSGYTGELFF. In DNA, the CDR3 is TGTGCTAGTGGCTTCTGGACTAGCGGTTACACCGGGGAGCTGTTTTTT.